Listed below are T cell receptor beta chains from one sample, sequenced in a study of shared clonotypes between healthy human individuals. Data came from immunoSEQ multiplex PCR; TCRdb stores just in-frame clones and leaves some out. The sample holds roughly 2.4 million clones, around 95% seen once. Sequencing input: naive CD4+ T cells sorted from blood. The receptor source for this set is a man aged 18-30 years in good health. Both conserved end residues are part of each CDR3. D genes are given only for firm matches. A row's size may be missing; if present it is once, few, many or a size class.

V,J,size,D,CDR3
TRBV28,TRBJ2-7,.,TRBD1,CASSLVLGQGRREQYF
TRBV6-1,TRBJ2-7,.,TRBD2,CASNPVVGLVYEQYF
TRBV9,TRBJ2-1,once,TRBD2,CASSPKTSGDYNEQFF
TRBV5-5,TRBJ1-1,.,TRBD1,CASSLGDSLEAFF
TRBV25-1,TRBJ1-6,.,.,CASSDPGYNSPLHF
TRBV7-2,TRBJ2-1,.,.,CASSNGQYNEQFF
TRBV30,TRBJ2-3,.,.,CAWSVGGTTDTQYF
TRBV9,TRBJ1-3,.,.,CASSFFSGGGGHGNTIYF
TRBV2,TRBJ1-2,.,.,CASSVTLASPYGYTF
TRBV6-5,TRBJ1-6,.,.,CASSYSRGNSPLHF
TRBV7-9,TRBJ1-2,.,.,CASSSTQANYGYTF
TRBV28,TRBJ2-7,.,TRBD1,CASSSSGQQLSQYF
TRBV20-1,TRBJ2-5,.,TRBD1,CSAVTGETQYF
TRBV5-1,TRBJ2-7,.,.,CASSLEAFYEQYF
TRBV5-1,TRBJ2-5,.,.,CASSLSALSAQETQYF
TRBV4-2,TRBJ2-2,.,.,CASSQAEGAAGELFF
TRBV6-1,TRBJ2-7,.,TRBD2,CASSEGLAGLYEQYF
TRBV30,TRBJ2-5,.,TRBD1,CAWQHPTGGGGTQYF
TRBV23-1,TRBJ2-3,.,TRBD1,CASSRRTGDTDTQYF
TRBV7-2,TRBJ2-2,.,.,CASSVGGNTGELFF